This T cell receptor (beta chain) was observed in a study of blood T cell repertoires in COVID-19. Under the authors' procedure: Scientists estimated how many nucleated cells there were by amplifying reference gene primers. Only in-frame clones appear in the TCRdb table, and some are missing; sequencing was by immunoSEQ multiplex PCR. V and J calls and clone size are given by that table; D and trimming were obtained from the DNA. The sample has about 140,000 clones, around 86% seen once. Trimming cost V 9 bases and J 3 bases, with 16 bases left between them. CDR1 and CDR2 (germline): KGHDR, SFDVKD. The CDR3 consists of 14 residues. Many counts were recorded for this clone.

The receptor was isolated from a woman of 80 years or more with acute or convalescent COVID-19. The gene calls are TRBV24-1 and TRBJ1-1, with unresolved D. Sequenced material: peripheral blood. This chain's CDR3 is CATRGSKRDTEAFF. The CDR3 DNA is TGTGCCACCCGAGGCTCAAAGAGGGACACTGAAGCTTTCTTT.